A single sample gave rise to the 12 T cell receptor beta chains below, sequenced in a study of beta chain features in type 1 diabetes. The investigators reverse transcribed all of the isolated RNA, so they sequenced expressed TCRB transcripts. Clones were sequenced by immunoSEQ multiplex PCR, and TCRdb holds only the in-frame ones, with some missing. This sample has about 260,000 clones, with roughly 24% found just once. Study-level points and caveats: For Type 1 diabetes patients, all four CD4+ subsets carried TCRB CDR3s that were moderately but significantly shorter.

No antigens are known for them. The source material was naive CD4+ T cells from blood. Every receptor here comes from a woman in her 30s with type 1 diabetes.

The chain uses TRBV2 and TRBJ2-7, with 9 bases fitting TRBD1. This CDR3 is 16 amino acids long. V trimming: 1 base; J trimming: 4 bases; junction bases outside the gene matches: 8. CDR1 is SNHLY, CDR2 FYNNEI, per germline. The CDR3 sequence is CASSEGLQGAGYEQYF. CDR3 in DNA: TGTGCCAGCAGTGAAGGGCTACAGGGGGCAGGATACGAGCAGTACTTC.

V is TRBV27 and J is TRBJ1-2; D gene ambiguous. Germline CDR1 is MNHEY and CDR2 is SMNVEV (reference sequence). V was trimmed by 10 bases and J by 5 bases, leaving 20 bases between them. This CDR3 contains 14 residues. This CDR3 reads CATGKASLGYGYTF. CDR3 nucleotides: TGTGCCACCGGAAAAGCGTCCCTCGGATATGGCTACACCTTC.

V usage is TRBV13 and J usage is TRBJ2-7, with 11 positions matching TRBD2. CDR1 and CDR2 (germline): PRHDT, FYEKMQ (reference sequence). The CDR3 runs to 16 residues. V shed 4 bases and J 6 bases; nucleotides not matched to a gene: 11. CDR3 loop: CASSSYRLAGGGEQYF. CDR3 nucleotides: TGTGCCAGCAGCTCCTATAGGCTAGCGGGAGGCGGCGAGCAGTACTTC.

Here the CDR3 reads CASSDLAGGPYEQYF. The CDR3, as DNA: TGTGCCAGCTCAGATCTAGCGGGAGGGCCCTACGAGCAGTACTTC. This chain joins TRBV18 and TRBJ2-7, with 12 bases aligning to TRBD2. The germline V gene has CDR1 KGHSH and CDR2 LQKENI. There are 15 residues in the CDR3. V lost 5 bases and J lost 2; bases outside the gene matches: 4.

This clone was recorded once. The chain is built from TRBV5-4 and TRBJ1-4; TRBD1 is a possible D gene (6 bases). CDR3 length: 13 amino acids. V lost 4 bases, J lost 7 bases, and 11 bases lay in between. From germline, CDR1 is SGHNT and CDR2 YYREEE (reference sequence). The CDR3 sequence is CASSAQGSEKLFF. CDR3 DNA sequence: TGTGCCAGCAGCGCACAGGGTTCTGAAAAACTGTTTTTT.

V usage is TRBV30 and J usage is TRBJ1-1, with 9 positions matching TRBD1. Germline CDR1 is GTSNPN and CDR2 is SVGIG (reference sequence). The junction had 7 bases not matched to a gene; V was cut back by 3 bases and J by 5 bases. This CDR3 region has 14 residues. The CDR3, as DNA: TGTGCCTGGAGAACAGGGGGCGCAGGGACTGAAGCTTTCTTT. It is translated as CAWRTGGAGTEAFF.

There are a few counts of this clone. Other DNA sequences within the sample encode an identical CDR3. The rearrangement links TRBV7-9 to TRBJ2-3, with a tentative D call TRBD1 (5 bases). Germline-derived CDR1 and CDR2 are SEHNR and FQNEAQ (reference sequence). The CDR3 loop spans 14 amino acids. V was cut by 3 bases and J by 0 bases, with 7 bases left in between. The CDR3 DNA is TGTGCCAGCAGCTTGGGGCTTAGCACAGATACGCAGTATTTT. Protein sequence: CASSLGLSTDTQYF.

In its sample, this clone was seen a few times. CDR3 coding DNA: TGTGCCTGGAGTGGAACAAGGGGGGGCTACACCTTC. Translating gives CAWSGTRGGYTF. The chain recombines TRBV30 with TRBJ1-2; TRBD1 might be the D (6 bases). CDR1 GTSNPN and CDR2 SVGIG come from the germline V gene (reference sequence). This CDR3 contains 12 residues. V lost 1 base, J lost 8 bases, and 11 bases lay in between.

The rearrangement uses TRBV11-3 and TRBJ2-3, with a possible D match to TRBD2 (6 bases). The CDR3 is 16 amino acids. Germline V gene data show CDR1 as SGHNT and CDR2 as YENEEA. Trimming shortened V by 7 bases and J by 2 bases, and 19 bases separated the two germline ends. The CDR3 loop is CASTGLASVSTDTQYF. The CDR3 DNA is TGTGCCAGCACAGGTTTGGCTAGCGTATCCACAGATACGCAGTATTTT.

The gene calls are TRBV5-4 and TRBJ2-1; 8 bases align to TRBD2. Germline V gene lookup returns CDR1 SGHNT and CDR2 YYREEE (reference sequence). Losses at the gene ends were 5 bases for V and 0 bases for J; bases not matched to a gene: 4. This CDR3 has 15 amino acids. CDR3 DNA sequence: TGTGCCAGCAGGTTAGCGGGGAGCTCCTACAATGAGCAGTTCTTC. Amino acid sequence: CASRLAGSSYNEQFF.

The chain joins TRBV10-3 to TRBJ2-5, with TRBD2 identical over 10 bases. CDR3 length: 15 amino acids. Germline V lookup: CDR1 ENHRY, CDR2 SYGVKD. With 3 bases clipped from V and 5 bases from J, the junction kept 6 bases outside the gene matches. CDR3 amino acids: CAISDASGSGETQYF. The DNA of the CDR3 is TGTGCCATCAGTGACGCTAGCGGGAGCGGGGAGACCCAGTACTTC.

The chain couples TRBV7-8 to TRBJ1-2; D is unclear. This CDR3 comprises 16 residues. Trimming left V 0 bases short and J 6 bases short, with 17 bases between. Germline CDR1 is SGHVS and CDR2 is FQNEAQ. The CDR3 protein is CASSLADDYGHHGYTF. The CDR3 region has the DNA TGTGCCAGCAGCTTAGCAGATGACTATGGGCATCATGGCTACACCTTC.